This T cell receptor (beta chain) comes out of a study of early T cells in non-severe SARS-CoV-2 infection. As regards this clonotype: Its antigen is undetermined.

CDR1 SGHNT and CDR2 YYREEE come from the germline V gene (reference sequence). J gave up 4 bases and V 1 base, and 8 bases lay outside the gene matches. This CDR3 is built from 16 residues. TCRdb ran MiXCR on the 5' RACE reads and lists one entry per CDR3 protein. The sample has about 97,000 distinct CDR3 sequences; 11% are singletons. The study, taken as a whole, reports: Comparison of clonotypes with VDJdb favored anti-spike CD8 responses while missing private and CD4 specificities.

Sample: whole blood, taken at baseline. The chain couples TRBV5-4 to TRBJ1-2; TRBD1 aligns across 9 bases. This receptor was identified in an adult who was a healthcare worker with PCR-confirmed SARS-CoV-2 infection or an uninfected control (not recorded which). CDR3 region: CASSLPRTGVGYGYTF. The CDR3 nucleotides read TGTGCCAGCAGCTTGCCCCGGACAGGGGTCGGCTATGGCTACACCTTC.